The sequence of this T cell receptor (beta chain) was determined in a study of blood T cells in healthy people across ages. Sample-barcoded 5' priming and a J-beta primer mix drove a second PCR of about 7 to 11 cycles. TCRdb reanalysed the 5' RACE reads using MiXCR and keeps one entry per CDR3 protein. The sample yields 1,800,000 or so distinct CDR3 sequences, roughly 43% seen once. Specimen: blood. This sequence originates from a human donor in good health.

CDR3 in DNA: TGTGCCAGCAGTTCTCTAGTAGTCCGCGGGGAGACCCATGAGCAGTTCTTC. Protein product: CASSSLVVRGETHEQFF. The V call is TRBV27, the J call TRBJ2-1; possible D gene TRBD2, 6 bases. V was clipped by 4 bases and J by 8 bases, with 24 bases between them. The length of the CDR3 is 17 residues. CDR1 MNHEY and CDR2 SMNVEV come from the germline V gene (reference sequence).